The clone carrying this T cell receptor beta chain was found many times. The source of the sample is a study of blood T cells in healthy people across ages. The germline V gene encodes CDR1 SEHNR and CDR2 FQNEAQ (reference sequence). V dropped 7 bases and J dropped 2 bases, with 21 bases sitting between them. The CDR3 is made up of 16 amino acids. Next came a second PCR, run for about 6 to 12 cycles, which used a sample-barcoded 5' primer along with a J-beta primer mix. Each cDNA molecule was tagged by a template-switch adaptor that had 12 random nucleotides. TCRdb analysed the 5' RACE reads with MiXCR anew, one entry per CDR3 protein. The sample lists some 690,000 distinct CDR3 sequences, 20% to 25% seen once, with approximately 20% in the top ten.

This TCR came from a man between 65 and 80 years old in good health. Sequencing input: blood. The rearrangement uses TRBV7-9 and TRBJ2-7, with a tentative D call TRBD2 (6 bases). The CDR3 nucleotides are TGTGCCAGCACTGGGACTGGGTTTTCAGGGCCCTACGAGCAGTACTTC. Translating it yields CASTGTGFSGPYEQYF.